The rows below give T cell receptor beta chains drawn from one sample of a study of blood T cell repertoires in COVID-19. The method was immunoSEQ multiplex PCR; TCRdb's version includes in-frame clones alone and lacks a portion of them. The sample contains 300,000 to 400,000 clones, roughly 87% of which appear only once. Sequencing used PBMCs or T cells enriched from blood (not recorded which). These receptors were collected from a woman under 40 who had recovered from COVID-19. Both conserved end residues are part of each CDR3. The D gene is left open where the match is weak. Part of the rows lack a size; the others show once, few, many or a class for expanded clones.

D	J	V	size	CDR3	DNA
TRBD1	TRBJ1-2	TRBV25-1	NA	CASSEFRGPGHGYTF	TGTGCCAGCAGTGAATTTAGGGGGCCAGGTCATGGCTACACCTTC
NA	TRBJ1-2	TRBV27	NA	CASSLRQKANYGYTF	TGTGCCAGCAGTCTGCGACAGAAAGCTAACTATGGCTACACCTTC
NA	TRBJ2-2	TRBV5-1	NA	CASSLGQTTGELFF	TGCGCCAGCAGCTTGGGGCAAACCACCGGGGAGCTGTTTTTT
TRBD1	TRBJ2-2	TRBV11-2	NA	CASRKPGQGNTGELFF	TGTGCCAGCAGGAAACCGGGACAGGGAAACACCGGGGAGCTGTTTTTT
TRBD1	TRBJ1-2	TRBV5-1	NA	CASSADRGNYGYTF	TGCGCCAGCAGCGCGGACAGGGGAAACTATGGCTACACCTTC
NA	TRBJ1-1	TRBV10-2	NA	CASSELPTENTEAFF	TGCGCCAGCAGTGAGTTACCTACTGAGAACACTGAAGCTTTCTTT
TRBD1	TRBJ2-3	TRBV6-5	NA	CASRRDRTTDTQYF	TGTGCCAGCAGAAGGGACAGGACGACAGATACGCAGTATTTT
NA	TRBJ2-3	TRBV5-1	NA	CASRIDSDTQYF	TGCGCCAGCAGGATAGACTCAGATACGCAGTATTTT
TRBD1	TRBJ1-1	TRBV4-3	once	CASSPNRGDMNTEAFF	TGCGCCAGCAGCCCCAACAGGGGGGACATGAACACTGAAGCTTTCTTT
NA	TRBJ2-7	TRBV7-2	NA	CASSFGAGPYEQYF	TGTGCCAGCAGCTTTGGGGCGGGGCCCTACGAGCAGTACTTC
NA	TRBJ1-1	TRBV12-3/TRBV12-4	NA	CASSFSRNTEAFF	TGTGCCAGCAGTTTCTCTAGGAACACTGAAGCTTTCTTT
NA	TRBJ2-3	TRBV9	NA	CASSPPSLTDTQYF	TGTGCCAGCAGCCCACCGAGTCTCACAGATACGCAGTATTTT
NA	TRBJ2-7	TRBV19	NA	CASSTPRGHEQYF	TGTGCCAGTAGTACCCCCCGAGGGCACGAGCAGTACTTC
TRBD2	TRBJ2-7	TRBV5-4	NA	CASSLAGGTYEQYF	TGTGCCAGCAGCTTAGCGGGGGGAACATACGAGCAGTACTTC
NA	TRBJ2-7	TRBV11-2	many	CASSLSSGTYEQYF	TGTGCCAGCAGCTTATCCTCAGGGACCTACGAGCAGTACTTC
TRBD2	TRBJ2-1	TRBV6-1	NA	CASSDPASGGLYEQFF	TGTGCCAGCAGTGACCCGGCTAGCGGGGGGCTGTATGAGCAGTTCTTC
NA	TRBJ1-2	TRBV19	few	CASSIDWAPNQEDYGYTF	TGTGCCAGTAGTATAGATTGGGCGCCAAACCAGGAGGACTATGGCTACACCTTC
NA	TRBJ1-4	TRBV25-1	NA	CASSEEGWEEKLFF	TGTGCCAGCAGTGAAGAAGGTTGGGAGGAAAAACTGTTTTTT
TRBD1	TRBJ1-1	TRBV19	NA	CASRDRAMNTEAFF	TGTGCCAGTAGGGACAGGGCCATGAACACTGAAGCTTTCTTT
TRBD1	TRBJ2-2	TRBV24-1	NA	CATNGQGSGELFF	TGTGCCACCAACGGACAGGGGTCCGGGGAGCTGTTTTTT
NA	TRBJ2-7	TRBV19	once	CASSIEGAGAQQYF	TGTGCCAGTAGTATAGAGGGGGCAGGGGCCCAGCAGTACTTC
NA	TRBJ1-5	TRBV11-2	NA	CASSRSPGNQPQHF	TGTGCCAGCAGCCGGTCACCAGGGAATCAGCCCCAGCATTTT
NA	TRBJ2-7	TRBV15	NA	CATSRDHRVLTYEQYF	TGTGCCACCAGCAGAGATCATCGGGTCCTTACCTACGAGCAGTACTTC
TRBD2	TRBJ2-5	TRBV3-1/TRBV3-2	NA	CASSRIETSGQETQYF	TGTGCCAGCAGCCGTATAGAGACTAGCGGGCAAGAGACCCAGTACTTC
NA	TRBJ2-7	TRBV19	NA	CASSISRGYEQYF	TGTGCCAGTAGTATATCCAGGGGCTACGAGCAGTACTTC
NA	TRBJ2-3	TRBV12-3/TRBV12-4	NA	CASRGGGDTQYF	TGTGCCAGCAGGGGAGGGGGGGATACGCAGTATTTT
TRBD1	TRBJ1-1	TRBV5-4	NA	CASSLAGPGGRWTEAFF	TGTGCCAGCAGCTTGGCCGGACCAGGGGGGAGGTGGACTGAAGCTTTCTTT
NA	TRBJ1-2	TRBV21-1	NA	CASIPRDRGYIYGYTF	TGTGCCAGCATCCCTCGAGACAGGGGGTATATCTATGGCTACACCTTC
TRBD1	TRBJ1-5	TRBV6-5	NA	CASIQPGGVGQPQHF	TGTGCCAGCATTCAACCAGGGGGCGTGGGTCAGCCCCAGCATTTT
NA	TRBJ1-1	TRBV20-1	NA	CSAANTGGSFF	TGCAGTGCGGCTAACACCGGCGGGTCTTTCTTT
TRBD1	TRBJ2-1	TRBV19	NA	CASSPDRSSYNEQFF	TGTGCCAGTAGCCCGGACAGGAGCTCCTACAATGAGCAGTTCTTC
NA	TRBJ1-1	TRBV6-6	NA	CASSLANTEAFF	TGTGCCAGCAGTTTAGCCAACACTGAAGCTTTCTTT
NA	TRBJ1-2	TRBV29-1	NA	CSVVGPYGYTF	TGCAGCGTTGTTGGCCCTTATGGCTACACCTTC
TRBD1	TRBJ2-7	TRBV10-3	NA	CAISRKQGQGATYEQYF	TGTGCCATCAGCCGAAAACAGGGACAGGGGGCAACCTACGAGCAGTACTTC
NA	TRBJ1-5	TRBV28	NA	CASSLGFQGYDQPQHF	TGTGCCAGCAGTTTGGGGTTCCAGGGGTACGATCAGCCCCAGCATTTT
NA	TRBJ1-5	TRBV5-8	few	CASIPSPKKQGIQPQHF	TGTGCCAGCATCCCGTCCCCAAAAAAACAGGGAATTCAGCCCCAGCATTTT
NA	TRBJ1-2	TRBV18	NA	CASSATRDQAYGYTF	TGTGCCAGCTCGGCAACCCGGGATCAAGCCTATGGCTACACCTTC